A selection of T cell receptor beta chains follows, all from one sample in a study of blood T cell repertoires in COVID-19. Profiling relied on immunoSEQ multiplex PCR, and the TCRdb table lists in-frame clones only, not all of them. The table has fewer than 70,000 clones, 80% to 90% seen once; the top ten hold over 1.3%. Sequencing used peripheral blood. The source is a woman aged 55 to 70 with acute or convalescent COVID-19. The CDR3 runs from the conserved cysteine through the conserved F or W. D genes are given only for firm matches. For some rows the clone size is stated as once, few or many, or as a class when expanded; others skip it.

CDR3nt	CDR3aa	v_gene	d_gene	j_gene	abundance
TGTGCCTGGACGACAGGGGAACTAAGGGAAAAACTGTTTTTT	CAWTTGELREKLFF	TRBV30	TRBD1	TRBJ1-4	-
TGTGCCAGTCCCGGGACAGGAACCTACGAGCAGTACTTC	CASPGTGTYEQYF	TRBV6-5	TRBD1	TRBJ2-7	-
TGTGCCAGTAGCCCCGGGGGACAGGACACAGATACGCAGTATTTT	CASSPGGQDTDTQYF	TRBV19	TRBD1	TRBJ2-3	-
TGTGCTAGTGGTTTGAGAGAAGTTACCGGCCAAGAGACCCAGTACTTC	CASGLREVTGQETQYF	TRBV12-5	-	TRBJ2-5	once
TGCAGTGCTAGTAGGAGACTTCGCTACGAGCAGTACTTC	CSASRRLRYEQYF	TRBV20-1	-	TRBJ2-7	-
TGTGCCAGCAGCGTAGGGGCGGGGACTACGCACAATGAGCAGTTCTTC	CASSVGAGTTHNEQFF	TRBV9	TRBD2	TRBJ2-1	once
TGTGCCAGCAGTGACTCCTGCGGGGTTTCCGAGACCCAGTACTTC	CASSDSCGVSETQYF	TRBV6-4	-	TRBJ2-5	-
TGTGCCAGCTCACCACAGGGGGCGACTAATGAAAAACTGTTTTTT	CASSPQGATNEKLFF	TRBV18	TRBD1	TRBJ1-4	-
TGCGCCAGCAGCGACCTGAGAAGCGGAACCTCCTACGAGCAGTACTTC	CASSDLRSGTSYEQYF	TRBV5-1	-	TRBJ2-7	-
TGCAGTGCTTCCATAGCGGGTACGCAGTATTTT	CSASIAGTQYF	TRBV20-1	TRBD2	TRBJ2-3	-
TGTGCCAGCAGTTACCTCCGACAGGGTAGATGGACTGAAGCTTTCTTT	CASSYLRQGRWTEAFF	TRBV6-5	TRBD1	TRBJ1-1	-
TGCAGTGCTTTTCTCGAGACCCAGTACTTC	CSAFLETQYF	TRBV20-1	-	TRBJ2-5	-
TGTGCCAGCAGTTTGGCTCAGACAGAATCCTACACCTTC	CASSLAQTESYTF	TRBV28	-	TRBJ1-2	-
TGTGCCAGCAGCCAAGGGACTAGCGGGAGAATTGGGACCGGGGAGCTGTTTTTT	CASSQGTSGRIGTGELFF	TRBV3-1/TRBV3-2	TRBD2	TRBJ2-2	-
TGTGCCAGCAGCTTACAGGGGTGGTATGGCTACACCTTC	CASSLQGWYGYTF	TRBV12-3/TRBV12-4	TRBD1	TRBJ1-2	-
TGTGCCAGCAGTTACTCGAGGGTAAATGATGAAAAACTGTTTTTT	CASSYSRVNDEKLFF	TRBV6-5	-	TRBJ1-4	-
TGCGCCAGCAGCCAATCCCGCGACTCGACCGAAAAAGAGACCCAGTACTTC	CASSQSRDSTEKETQYF	TRBV4-1	-	TRBJ2-5	-
TGCGCCAGCAGCTTGGGGGACAGGGTCTCTGGAAACACCATATATTTT	CASSLGDRVSGNTIYF	TRBV5-1	TRBD1	TRBJ1-3	-
TGTGCCAGCATCAACGGGGGAGGACTGAACACCATATATTTT	CASINGGGLNTIYF	TRBV6-6	-	TRBJ1-3	-
TGTGCCAGCAGTTTATCCCCGGCAGGAGGGGGCTACACCTTC	CASSLSPAGGGYTF	TRBV27	-	TRBJ1-2	-
TGTGCCAGCAGCTCATGGTTAGGGACTTCCACCACAGATACGCAGTATTTT	CASSSWLGTSTTDTQYF	TRBV7-6	-	TRBJ2-3	-
TGTGCCAGCAGCTCCAGGGGGGAACCGGGCTATGGCTACACCTTC	CASSSRGEPGYGYTF	TRBV7-9	TRBD1	TRBJ1-2	-
TGTGCCAGCAGCGTAAGTGAGAGGACAGGGGGCGCGTCCTATGGCTACACCTTC	CASSVSERTGGASYGYTF	TRBV9	TRBD1	TRBJ1-2	-
TGCGCCAGCAGCGCCACAGAAACCTACGAGCAGTACTTC	CASSATETYEQYF	TRBV5-1	-	TRBJ2-7	-
TGTGCCAGCAGCTTAGACAGGGTTAATTCACCCCTCCACTTT	CASSLDRVNSPLHF	TRBV11-2	-	TRBJ1-6	-
TGTGCCAGTAGTATTTATGTTCAGAACTACGAGCAGTACTTC	CASSIYVQNYEQYF	TRBV19	-	TRBJ2-7	-
TGTGCCAGCAGTCGGGAGACGGGGGGCTGGACTGAAGCTTTCTTT	CASSRETGGWTEAFF	TRBV6-4	-	TRBJ1-1	-
TGTGCCAGCAGCTTGGAGGGGGGGGGTCCCTCCTACGAGCAGTACTTC	CASSLEGGGPSYEQYF	TRBV5-4	-	TRBJ2-7	-
TGCGCCAGCAGTCCGACTGTCATCACAGATACGCAGTATTTT	CASSPTVITDTQYF	TRBV5-1	-	TRBJ2-3	-
TGTGCCAGCAGTGCAAGACAGGGAGAAGCTTTCTTT	CASSARQGEAFF	TRBV27	TRBD1	TRBJ1-1	once
TGTGCCAGCAGCGCCGGGACAGTAGACACTGAAGCTTTCTTT	CASSAGTVDTEAFF	TRBV7-3	TRBD1	TRBJ1-1	-
TGTGCCAGTAAAGCGCACCGGGGACAGAGCTCTGGAAACACCATATATTTT	CASKAHRGQSSGNTIYF	TRBV19	TRBD1	TRBJ1-3	-
TGCGCCACCTCGGAGACGGGAGGGCCGACAGATACGCAGTATTTT	CATSETGGPTDTQYF	TRBV23-1	TRBD2	TRBJ2-3	-
TGTGCCAGTAGTATGGGACTAGCGGGACCCCAAACCTACGAGCAGTACTTC	CASSMGLAGPQTYEQYF	TRBV19	TRBD2	TRBJ2-7	-
TGCGCCAGCAGCCAGGGTGACAGGGCCAAAAATGAAAAACTGTTTTTT	CASSQGDRAKNEKLFF	TRBV4-1	TRBD1	TRBJ1-4	-
TGTGCCAGCTCACCATCGATGCGTCGTCGAGAGACCCAGTACTTC	CASSPSMRRRETQYF	TRBV18	-	TRBJ2-5	-
TGTGCCAGCAGTGAGACCAGCGCGGAGACCCAGTACTTC	CASSETSAETQYF	TRBV9	-	TRBJ2-5	-
TGTGCCAGCAGCACCGACGGGACTACACTCACAGATACGCAGTATTTT	CASSTDGTTLTDTQYF	TRBV5-8	TRBD2	TRBJ2-3	-
TGTGCCAGTAGTATAACCCCGTGGCAGGGGAGCTACCAGCCCCAGCATTTT	CASSITPWQGSYQPQHF	TRBV19	-	TRBJ1-5	-
TGTGCCAGCAGCTCCGGGACTAGTAGGAGCTCCTACGAGCAGTACTTC	CASSSGTSRSSYEQYF	TRBV5-4	TRBD2	TRBJ2-7	-
TGTGCCAGCAGGGGCGCGTGGTTTCAGACCCAGTACTTC	CASRGAWFQTQYF	TRBV2	-	TRBJ2-5	-
TGTGCCAGCAGCAGTCGACAGGGCTCTAATTCACCCCTCCACTTT	CASSSRQGSNSPLHF	TRBV5-6	TRBD1	TRBJ1-6	-
TGTGCCAGTAGGGTGGGGGCAGGGAAGAGCACTGAAGCTTTCTTT	CASRVGAGKSTEAFF	TRBV19	-	TRBJ1-1	-
TGTGCCAGCAGCACGATGGCGGGGGCCCTCTATGGCTACACCTTC	CASSTMAGALYGYTF	TRBV7-9	-	TRBJ1-2	-
TGTGCCAGCAGCTTAAGTCCAGGGAACACCGGGGAGCTGTTTTTT	CASSLSPGNTGELFF	TRBV7-3	-	TRBJ2-2	-
TGTGCCAGCAGTCAGGACAGGGGGCCGTCTCAGCCCCAGCATTTT	CASSQDRGPSQPQHF	TRBV2	TRBD1	TRBJ1-5	once
TGTGCCAGCCGGGGGGGAGGTGGAGATACGCAGTATTTT	CASRGGGGDTQYF	TRBV7-2	TRBD2	TRBJ2-3	-
TGTGCCAGCAGCGTAGATGGCGTGACTAGCGGGAACCGGTATTTT	CASSVDGVTSGNRYF	TRBV9	TRBD2	TRBJ2-3	-
TGTGCCAGCAGTTACTTGGCGGAAAATTCACCCCTCCACTTT	CASSYLAENSPLHF	TRBV6-6	-	TRBJ1-6	-
TGCGCCAGCAGCGCCGGAGATAGGGACAGCGAAGCTTTCTTT	CASSAGDRDSEAFF	TRBV5-1	TRBD1	TRBJ1-1	once
TGTGCCAGCTCACAACTAGCAGGTGATAACTCCGGGGAGCTGTTTTTT	CASSQLAGDNSGELFF	TRBV18	-	TRBJ2-2	-
TGTGCCAGCAGGAGAGCGGGGGGGAAAAACAATGAGCAGTTCTTC	CASRRAGGKNNEQFF	TRBV2	TRBD2	TRBJ2-1	-
TGTGCCAGCAGTCGTGAGGGGGCGAGCAATCAGCCCCAGCATTTT	CASSREGASNQPQHF	TRBV27	TRBD1	TRBJ1-5	-
TGCGCCAGCAGCTTGGCGGGACAGACATATTCACCCCTCCACTTT	CASSLAGQTYSPLHF	TRBV5-1	TRBD1	TRBJ1-6	-
TGCGCCAGCAGCTTGGGAGGAGATTCGGAGCAGTTCTTC	CASSLGGDSEQFF	TRBV5-1	-	TRBJ2-1	-
TGTGCCAGCAGCGGACTAGCGGGGGCACGTGAGCAGTACTTC	CASSGLAGAREQYF	TRBV7-2	TRBD2	TRBJ2-7	-
TGTGCCAGCAGCGTAGATTGGGGGGGAAACACTGAAGCTTTCTTT	CASSVDWGGNTEAFF	TRBV9	-	TRBJ1-1	-